A single sample gave rise to the 31 T cell receptor beta chains below, sequenced in a study of T cell changes during pregnancy in multiple sclerosis. Sequencing used immunoSEQ multiplex PCR; TCRdb keeps in-frame clones, though not all of them. The table lists around 70,000 clones, roughly nine tenths of them singletons, with 0.86% in the top ten. Here the sequenced sample was peripheral blood, taken in the second trimester of pregnancy. The receptors derive from a female donor with multiple sclerosis, enrolled in a pregnancy study.

The gene calls are TRBV19 and TRBJ1-4; TRBD1 matches 8 bases. The J segment lost 4 bases and the V segment lost 0 bases, leaving 4 bases of the junction unmatched. This CDR3 is built from 16 residues. CDR1 is LNHDA, CDR2 SQIVND, per germline (reference sequence). Here the CDR3 DNA reads TGTGCCAGTAGTATAGACGGGACAGGTGTTAATGAAAAACTGTTTTTT. Protein: CASSIDGTGVNEKLFF.

The chain combines TRBV6-4 with TRBJ2-3, with 8 bases matching TRBD2. The germline CDR1 and CDR2 sequences are MRHNA and SNTAGT. The trim removed 2 bases at V and 2 bases at J, leaving 3 bases unmatched. The CDR3 has 15 amino acids. CDR3 sequence: CASSDTSGATDTQYF. As DNA, the CDR3 is TGTGCCAGCAGTGACACTAGCGGAGCCACAGATACGCAGTATTTT.

This sequence joins TRBV19 and TRBJ2-7; TRBD1 matches at 9 bases. This CDR3 spans 15 amino acids. V shed 2 bases and J 5 bases; nucleotides not matched to a gene: 7. Germline CDR1 and CDR2: LNHDA and SQIVND (reference sequence). This chain's CDR3 is CASSIQQGAVNEQYF. For the CDR3, the DNA is TGTGCCAGTAGTATACAACAGGGGGCCGTGAACGAGCAGTACTTC. Full variable domain (outside the CDR3, taken from reference TRBV19 and TRBJ2-7): DGGITQSPKYLFRKEGQNVTLSCEQNLNHDAMYWYRQDPGQGLRLIYYSQIVNDFQKGDIAEGYSVSREKKESFPLTVTSAQKNPTAFYLCASSIQQGAVNEQYFGPGTRLTVT.

V usage is TRBV7-9 and J usage is TRBJ2-2; 7 bases match TRBD2. V shed 4 bases and J 6 bases; nucleotides not matched to a gene: 2. Germline loops: CDR1 SEHNR, CDR2 FQNEAQ (reference sequence). The CDR3 contains 13 residues. The DNA of the CDR3 is TGTGCCAGCAGCTCCCGGGGGGCCGGGGAGCTGTTTTTT. The encoded protein is CASSSRGAGELFF.

The chain has TRBV7-2 and TRBJ1-2; 8 bases line up with TRBD1. The V and J ends lost 2 bases and 4 bases, in that order; junction bases with no gene match: 6. The CDR3 is 15 residues long. Germline CDR1 is SGHTA and CDR2 is FQGNSA. CDR3 sequence reads: CASSLSGQGIYGYTF. In DNA, the CDR3 is TGTGCCAGCAGCTTATCTGGACAGGGTATCTATGGCTACACCTTC.

The chain joins TRBV30 to TRBJ1-5, with D tentatively TRBD1 (5 bases). The ends were cut back, 1 base at V and 6 bases at J, with 13 bases in the middle. The CDR3 has 14 residues. Germline-derived CDR1 and CDR2 are GTSNPN and SVGIG (reference sequence). CDR3 sequence: CAWSAGLGGQPQHF. CDR3 nucleotide sequence: TGTGCCTGGAGTGCGGGACTAGGAGGTCAGCCCCAGCATTTT.

The J gene is TRBJ1-6, the V gene TRBV11-3; no definite D call. This CDR3 has 14 amino acids. Germline-derived CDR1 and CDR2 are SGHNT and YENEEA. V lost 5 bases, J lost 8 bases, and 13 bases lay in between. This CDR3 is CASSHSFGDSPLHF. The DNA of the CDR3 is TGTGCCAGCAGCCACAGCTTCGGGGATTCACCCCTCCACTTT.

This clone was counted a single time. The chain recombines TRBV27 with TRBJ2-5; the match to TRBD2 covers 10 bases. CDR3 size: 15 residues. V dropped 6 bases and J dropped 1; count of bases not matched to a gene: 5. Germline loops: CDR1 MNHEY, CDR2 SMNVEV (reference sequence). The CDR3 DNA follows: TGTGCCAGCAGCCTACTAGCGGGGACCCAAGAGACCCAGTACTTC. Translation: CASSLLAGTQETQYF.

The gene calls are TRBV9 and TRBJ2-1; perhaps TRBD1 as D (6 bases). This CDR3 region has 18 residues. CDR1 and CDR2 from the germline V gene are SGDLS and YYNGEE. Deletions cut 3 bases from V and 3 bases from J, with 22 bases between. This CDR3 is CASSATLTGNRNYNEQFF. In nucleotides, the CDR3 is TGTGCCAGCAGCGCCACTCTAACAGGGAATCGGAACTACAATGAGCAGTTCTTC.

The gene calls are TRBV9 and TRBJ2-5, with D perhaps TRBD2 (5 bases). Germline assignment: CDR1 SGDLS and CDR2 YYNGEE. The CDR3 runs 15 residues. The germline V and J ends were trimmed by 0 bases and 5 bases, with 14 bases remaining between them. Written as DNA, the CDR3 is TGTGCCAGCAGCGTAGGTCTGGGGAGTTTGGAGACCCAGTACTTC. Protein: CASSVGLGSLETQYF. The variable domain in full, completed from reference TRBV9 and TRBJ2-5, reads DSGVTQTPKHLITATGQRVTLRCSPRSGDLSVYWYQQSLDQGLQFLIQYYNGEERAKGNILERFSAQQFPDLHSELNLSSLELGDSALYFCASSVGLGSLETQYFGPGTRLLVL.

This sequence joins TRBV10-3 and TRBJ2-3, with unresolved D. The CDR3 has 13 amino acids. The V gene's germline CDR1 is ENHRY and CDR2 SYGVKD. V was trimmed by 0 bases and J by 3 bases, leaving 4 bases between them. DNA for the CDR3: TGTGCCATCAGTGAGTCGACTACAGATACGCAGTATTTT. Its translation is CAISESTTDTQYF.

The chain is built from TRBV15 and TRBJ2-2; D gene ambiguous. The CDR3 runs 16 residues. The V and J ends lost 3 bases and 4 bases respectively, with 15 bases between them. Germline V gene lookup returns CDR1 LNHNV and CDR2 YYDKDF (reference sequence). This CDR3 is CATSSPQMYTTGELFF. The DNA for the CDR3 is TGTGCCACCAGCAGTCCTCAAATGTACACCACCGGGGAGCTGTTTTTT.

The count of this clone is one. The V gene is TRBV6-5, the J gene TRBJ1-1; no clear D. The ends were cut back, 3 bases at V and 3 bases at J, with 11 bases in the middle. The CDR3 has 14 residues. Germline V gene data show CDR1 as MNHEY and CDR2 as SVGAGI. CDR3: CASSYMGRDTEAFF. The CDR3 region has the DNA TGTGCCAGCAGTTATATGGGGAGGGACACTGAAGCTTTCTTT.

The chain uses TRBV10-3 and TRBJ1-6; the D gene is possibly TRBD1 (5 bases). The CDR3 extends over 13 amino acids. Germline V gene lookup returns CDR1 ENHRY and CDR2 SYGVKD. Between the trimmed V and J ends, which lost 7 bases and 13 bases, there was a span of 17 bases. CDR3 in DNA: TGTGCCATCAAGGGCAGGACCGGGGGGCCCCTCCACTTT. Encoded protein: CAIKGRTGGPLHF.

The chain is built from TRBV27 and TRBJ2-7, with 7 bases that match TRBD2. The V gene end was trimmed by 5 bases and the J gene end by 3 bases; junction bases not matched to a gene: 7. CDR3 length: 14 residues. Germline V gene lookup returns CDR1 MNHEY and CDR2 SMNVEV (reference sequence). The CDR3 DNA sequence: TGTGCCAGCAGTCCGCCGGGAGGCCTCTACGAGCAGTACTTC. Residues: CASSPPGGLYEQYF.

This CDR3 reads CASTPLAGSYEQYF. In nucleotides, the CDR3 is TGTGCCAGCACCCCCCTAGCGGGATCCTACGAGCAGTACTTC. This sequence joins TRBV2 and TRBJ2-7; 9 nucleotides line up with TRBD2. CDR1 and CDR2 from the germline V gene are SNHLY and FYNNEI. This CDR3 contains 14 residues. V lost 7 bases, J lost 1 base, and 5 bases stayed unmatched. Looking up the rest from reference TRBV2 and TRBJ2-7 gives the full variable domain: EPEVTQTPSHQVTQMGQEVILRCVPISNHLYFYWYRQILGQKVEFLVSFYNNEISEKSEIFDDQFSVERPDGSNFTLKIRSTKLEDSAMYFCASTPLAGSYEQYFGPGTRLTVT.

CDR3 in DNA: TGTGCCAGCAGCTTACTTACCCCCGGGACAGACTCTGGAAACACCATATATTTT. The encoded protein is CASSLLTPGTDSGNTIYF. The chain couples TRBV7-8 to TRBJ1-3, with TRBD1 matching 7 bases. Germline V CDR1 and CDR2: SGHVS, FQNEAQ. This CDR3 has 18 residues. With 2 bases clipped from V and 0 bases from J, the junction kept 10 bases outside the gene matches.

CDR3 loop: CASSQGFTSGAEQYF. CDR3 nucleotides: TGCGCCAGCAGCCAAGGGTTTACTAGCGGGGCCGAGCAGTACTTC. The chain is built from TRBV4-1 and TRBJ2-7; 10 nucleotides align to TRBD2. Looked up from germline, CDR1 is MGHRA and CDR2 is YSYEKL. Trimming at V came to 1 base and at J to 6 bases, leaving 6 bases not matched to a gene. The CDR3 has 15 amino acids.

The V and J genes are TRBV27 and TRBJ2-7; perhaps TRBD1 as D (5 bases). Germline V CDR1 and CDR2: MNHEY, SMNVEV (reference sequence). The CDR3 runs to 15 residues. Trimming removed 5 bases at V and 0 bases at J, with 14 bases between. CDR3: CASSIRGLSSYEQYF. The CDR3 coding sequence is TGTGCCAGCAGTATTAGGGGCTTAAGCTCCTACGAGCAGTACTTC.

This chain uses TRBV12-5 with TRBJ2-1; TRBD2 agrees at 10 bases. Germline-derived CDR1 and CDR2 are LGHNT and FRNRAP. CDR3 length equals 14 residues. The CDR3 is CATGTSESYNEQFF. As DNA, the CDR3 is TGTGCCACTGGGACTAGCGAGTCCTACAATGAGCAGTTCTTC.

The V gene is TRBV5-4, the J gene TRBJ2-7; TRBD2 matches at 7 bases. V gave up 0 bases and J gave up 6 bases; unmatched junction bases: 6. Germline CDR1 is SGHNT and CDR2 is YYREEE (reference sequence). This CDR3 is 14 amino acids long. This CDR3 reads CASSLGLGEGEQYF. The DNA of the CDR3 is TGTGCCAGCAGCTTGGGGCTGGGGGAGGGCGAGCAGTACTTC.

The V and J genes are TRBV5-4 and TRBJ2-5, with TRBD2 identical over 8 bases. Germline CDR1 is SGHNT and CDR2 is YYREEE (reference sequence). There are 17 residues in the CDR3. The V gene end was trimmed by 0 bases and the J gene end by 1 base; junction bases not matched to a gene: 8. This CDR3 is CASSLGGRGGRQETQYF. The CDR3 coding sequence is TGTGCCAGCAGCTTGGGGGGACGGGGGGGCCGCCAAGAGACCCAGTACTTC.

This clone was observed a single time. V and J are TRBV30 and TRBJ1-4, with a weak D call TRBD1 (5 bases). Germline V gene data show CDR1 as GTSNPN and CDR2 as SVGIG (reference sequence). CDR3 length: 18 amino acids. Trimming left V 6 bases short and J 4 bases short, with 27 bases between. For the CDR3, the DNA is TGTGCCTGCACAATACTACCGCAGGCGGGACGTTATAATGAAAAACTGTTTTTT. Protein product: CACTILPQAGRYNEKLFF. Complete variable domain (other parts from reference TRBV30 and TRBJ1-4): SQTIHQWPATLVQPVGSPLSLECTVEGTSNPNLYWYRQAAGRGLQLLFYSVGIGQISSEVPQNLSASRPQDRQFILSSKKLLLSDSGFYLCACTILPQAGRYNEKLFFGSGTQLSVL.

This clone showed up just once. CDR3 coding DNA: TGCGCCAGCAGCGTCGGGAGGTTCTATGGCTACACCTTC. Amino acid sequence: CASSVGRFYGYTF. This chain connects TRBV5-1 to TRBJ1-2; unclear D gene. Germline loops: CDR1 SGHRS, CDR2 YFSETQ. V lost 4 bases, J lost 4 bases, and 11 bases lay in between. The CDR3 runs to 13 residues.

This clone has just one count. The J gene is TRBJ1-1, the V gene TRBV6-1, with 8 bases lining up with TRBD1. V shed 7 bases, J shed 10 bases, and the junction held 11 bases outside the gene matches. Germline V gene sequence: CDR1 MNHNS, CDR2 SASEGT. The CDR3 extends over 13 amino acids. The CDR3 spells CASTSQGGRGAFF. The CDR3 coding sequence is TGTGCCAGCACTTCACAGGGGGGACGGGGAGCTTTCTTT.

The genes are TRBV7-3 and TRBJ1-4; D not resolved. Looked up from germline, CDR1 is SGHTA and CDR2 is FQGTGA. V was clipped by 5 bases and J by 4 bases, with 11 bases between them. The CDR3 is 14 amino acids. CDR3 in amino acids: CASSPREDNEKLFF. CDR3 nucleotide sequence: TGTGCCAGCAGCCCCCGTGAGGATAATGAAAAACTGTTTTTT.

V and J are TRBV7-2 and TRBJ1-4; 7 nucleotides align to TRBD1. The germline CDR1 and CDR2 sequences are SGHTA and FQGNSA. This CDR3 has 14 amino acids. V lost 3 bases and J lost 4; bases outside the gene matches: 2. The DNA of the CDR3 is TGTGCCAGCAGCTTCCGGGACAGTAATGAAAAACTGTTTTTT. It translates to CASSFRDSNEKLFF.

This clone has only one observation. The chain has TRBV7-2 and TRBJ1-2, with 7 bases lining up with TRBD1. CDR3 length equals 14 residues. Looked up from germline, CDR1 is SGHTA and CDR2 is FQGNSA. With V trimmed by 2 bases and J by 4 bases, 4 bases remained unmatched. CDR3 sequence: CASSLRGRTYGYTF. CDR3 in DNA: TGTGCCAGCAGCTTAAGGGGGCGCACCTATGGCTACACCTTC.

The chain uses TRBV10-1 and TRBJ2-1; TRBD2 aligns across 7 bases. Germline V gene data show CDR1 as WNHNN and CDR2 as SYGVQD (reference sequence). V shed 5 bases and J 3 bases; nucleotides not matched to a gene: 10. The CDR3 covers 16 residues. The CDR3 loop is CASSLLRGVFYNEQFF. CDR3 DNA: TGCGCCAGCAGTCTCTTACGGGGGGTATTCTACAATGAGCAGTTCTTC.

The rearrangement uses TRBV7-2 and TRBJ1-1; possibly TRBD1 for D (5 bases). The CDR3 length is 14 residues. The germline V and J ends were trimmed by 1 base and 0 bases, with 6 bases remaining between them. Germline V gives CDR1 SGHTA, CDR2 FQGNSA. The CDR3 nucleotides are TGTGCCAGCAGCTTAGACAGGTTGAACACTGAAGCTTTCTTT. It encodes CASSLDRLNTEAFF.

The V and J genes are TRBV19 and TRBJ2-7; 13 positions match TRBD2. The junction had 1 base not matched to a gene; V was cut back by 3 bases and J by 2 bases. The germline V gene has CDR1 LNHDA and CDR2 SQIVND (reference sequence). The CDR3 is 15 amino acids. The CDR3 nucleotides are TGTGCCAGTAGTATGGGACTAGCGGGAACCTACGAGCAGTACTTC. As protein: CASSMGLAGTYEQYF. The whole variable domain, remainder taken from reference TRBV19 and TRBJ2-7, is DGGITQSPKYLFRKEGQNVTLSCEQNLNHDAMYWYRQDPGQGLRLIYYSQIVNDFQKGDIAEGYSVSREKKESFPLTVTSAQKNPTAFYLCASSMGLAGTYEQYFGPGTRLTVT.